These 15 T cell receptor beta chains were all obtained from the same sample, sequenced in a study of identical twins. Each CDR3 protein gets one entry after TCRdb re-called the 5' RACE reads with MiXCR. The sample consists of a few hundred thousand distinct CDR3 sequences, more than 9.5% of them appearing once. The data also belong to a second study, concerning yellow fever vaccine responses in identical twins.

The sample comprised memory (CD45RO+) T cells sorted from blood. The receptors shown here come from a woman aged 18-29 years in good health.

The chain joins TRBV5-6 to TRBJ2-1; D unresolved. Germline-derived CDR1 and CDR2 are SGHDT and YYEEEE. V lost 0 bases to trimming and J lost 10 bases, with 11 bases between them. The CDR3 totals 13 residues. The CDR3 region is CASSLGALGEQFF. The CDR3 DNA is TGTGCCAGCAGCTTGGGGGCCTTAGGGGAGCAGTTCTTC.

This clonotype was counted a few times. The genes are TRBV7-2 and TRBJ1-1; D is possibly TRBD1 (5 bases). The CDR3 is made up of 15 amino acids. V dropped 6 bases and J dropped 5 bases, with 19 bases sitting between them. Germline CDR1 is SGHTA and CDR2 is FQGNSA. The CDR3 DNA reads as TGTGCCAGCAGACCTAGGAGGGGCAGCATAACTGAAGCTTTCTTT. Its translation: CASRPRRGSITEAFF.

The chain recombines TRBV11-2 with TRBJ2-1; D unclear. CDR3 size: 17 residues. Per germline, CDR1 SGHAT and CDR2 FQNNGV. Between the trimmed V and J ends, which lost 3 bases and 8 bases, there was a span of 23 bases. DNA for the CDR3: TGTGCCAGCAGCTTCACCCGCAATTCCCCAGATGGGGATGAGCAGTTCTTC. It yields the protein CASSFTRNSPDGDEQFF.

The CDR3 nucleotides are TGCGCCAGCAGTGAGAGGGCCGGGAACACCGGGGAGCTGTTTTTT. Amino acid sequence: CASSERAGNTGELFF. The rearrangement joins TRBV10-1 to TRBJ2-2; the D is unclear. The germline V gene has CDR1 WNHNN and CDR2 SYGVQD (reference sequence). The CDR3 totals 15 residues. V was cut by 2 bases and J by 1 base, with 8 bases left in between.

A few counts support this clonotype. The chain uses TRBV20-1 and TRBJ1-5; weak D call: TRBD1 (5 bases). From germline, CDR1 is DFQATT and CDR2 SNEGSKA (reference sequence). This CDR3 contains 14 residues. V shed 0 bases and J shed 6 bases, with 12 bases lying between them. CDR3 region: CSARDGGTRQPQHF. CDR3 nucleotides: TGCAGTGCTAGAGATGGTGGGACTCGTCAGCCCCAGCATTTT.

The chain uses TRBV21-1 and TRBJ2-7; the table's D call, TRBD1, has no DNA check behind it. TRBV21-1 is marked as a pseudogene. This CDR3 comprises 15 residues. The CDR3 DNA is TGTGCCAGCAGCGAAAATCTCTTAAGGGGCTACGAGCAGTACTTC. This codes for CASSENLLRGYEQYF.

This chain connects TRBV28 to TRBJ1-2; D is uncertain. V lost 6 bases to trimming and J lost 8 bases, with 13 bases between them. Looked up from germline, CDR1 is MDHEN and CDR2 is SYDVKM. The CDR3 runs to 12 residues. The CDR3 protein is CASSQLSRGYTF. CDR3 nucleotide sequence: TGTGCCAGCAGCCAGCTGTCTAGGGGCTACACCTTC.

In this sample, this clonotype turned up many times. The chain joins TRBV2 to TRBJ2-1; TRBD2 matches 8 bases. Germline CDR1 SNHLY, CDR2 FYNNEI. The V segment lost 11 bases and the J segment 7 bases; nucleotides outside the gene matches: 7. This CDR3 comprises 12 residues. The CDR3 loop is CAWASGLNEQFF. In nucleotides, the CDR3 is TGTGCCTGGGCTAGCGGGCTAAATGAGCAGTTCTTC.

This clonotype appeared many times. The chain combines TRBV5-1 with TRBJ2-2, with D unresolved. The V end lost 2 bases, the J end lost 7 bases, and 9 bases lay between the germline ends. The CDR3 extends over 13 amino acids. Germline lookup yields CDR1 SGHRS and CDR2 YFSETQ. In nucleotides, the CDR3 is TGCGCCAGCAGCTTTGGGGAAATCGGGGAGCTGTTTTTT. Its protein product is CASSFGEIGELFF. The entire variable domain, with the rest obtained from reference TRBV5-1 and TRBJ2-2, is as follows: KAGVTQTPRYLIKTRGQQVTLSCSPISGHRSVSWYQQTPGQGLQFLFEYFSETQRNKGNFPGRFSGRQFSNSRSEMNVSTLELGDSALYLCASSFGEIGELFFGEGSRLTVL.

This clonotype appeared a few times. V is TRBV10-3 and J is TRBJ2-7; TRBD1 might be the D (5 bases). Germline V lookup: CDR1 ENHRY, CDR2 SYGVKD. The V end was cut by 3 bases, the J end by 3 bases, with 15 bases between. The CDR3 is made up of 15 amino acids. DNA of the CDR3: TGTGCCATCAGTGACCCCCGGACATACGGCTACGAGCAGTACTTC. Translation gives CAISDPRTYGYEQYF.

The chain uses TRBV19 and TRBJ2-5, with 9 bases fitting TRBD1. The CDR3 totals 15 residues. Germline V gene data show CDR1 as LNHDA and CDR2 as SQIVND (reference sequence). V shed 5 bases, J shed 4 bases, and the junction held 8 bases outside the gene matches. The CDR3 DNA is TGTGCCAGTAGTCCCCGGACAGGGGAGGTAGAGACCCAGTACTTC. As protein: CASSPRTGEVETQYF.

This clonotype was detected ten times or more. The V and J genes are TRBV5-1 and TRBJ2-7; possible D gene TRBD2, 6 bases. V lost 7 bases, J lost 0 bases, and 14 bases lay in between. Germline CDR1 and CDR2: SGHRS and YFSETQ. CDR3 size: 14 residues. The CDR3 is CASGRTTASYEQYF. Written as DNA, the CDR3 is TGCGCCAGCGGGCGGACTACGGCCTCCTACGAGCAGTACTTC. Complete variable domain (other parts from reference TRBV5-1 and TRBJ2-7): KAGVTQTPRYLIKTRGQQVTLSCSPISGHRSVSWYQQTPGQGLQFLFEYFSETQRNKGNFPGRFSGRQFSNSRSEMNVSTLELGDSALYLCASGRTTASYEQYFGPGTRLTVT.

This rearrangement joins TRBV9 to TRBJ2-2, with D perhaps being TRBD1 or TRBD2 (5 bases each). CDR1 SGDLS and CDR2 YYNGEE come from the germline V gene. CDR3 length: 16 amino acids. The V end was cut by 0 bases, the J end by 4 bases, with 13 bases between. CDR3 DNA: TGTGCCAGCAGCGTAGTTCATGGGGCGGGCACCGGGGAGCTGTTTTTT. Translating it yields CASSVVHGAGTGELFF.

The chain carries TRBV7-9 and TRBJ1-5; possibly TRBD1 for D (5 bases). Germline CDR1 is SEHNR and CDR2 is FQNEAQ (reference sequence). The V gene lost 1 base and the J gene lost 2 bases, with 12 bases spanning the gap. This CDR3 contains 16 residues. Written as DNA, the CDR3 is TGTGCCAGCAGCTTAGTCCAGGGTGAGGGCAATCAGCCCCAGCATTTT. It specifies CASSLVQGEGNQPQHF.

Only a few counts were recorded for this clonotype. V is TRBV6-1 and J is TRBJ2-7; 8 bases map to TRBD2. This CDR3 is built from 15 residues. Germline-derived CDR1 and CDR2 are MNHNS and SASEGT. V shed 4 bases and J 1 base; nucleotides not matched to a gene: 6. Written as DNA, the CDR3 is TGTGCCAGCAGTGCCGGGGGCGGGGGGTCCTACGAGCAGTACTTC. It yields the protein CASSAGGGGSYEQYF.